Below are 7 T cell receptor beta chains sequenced from a single sample in a study of T cell responses to AZD1222 COVID-19 vaccine. Here immunoSEQ multiplex PCR was the method, and the copy in TCRdb shows in-frame clones only, minus some. The sample carries approximately 190,000 clones, under 95% recorded once. Sequencing was performed on peripheral blood, taken on day 0 of AZD1222 vaccination. Every receptor here comes from an adult in good health.

The rearrangement links TRBV11-2 to TRBJ2-7; 7 bases fit TRBD2. The junction had 8 bases not matched to a gene; V was cut back by 4 bases and J by 2 bases. The germline gives CDR1 SGHAT, CDR2 FQNNGV. CDR3 length: 15 amino acids. Here the CDR3 reads CASSSVSGRTYEQYF. In nucleotides, the CDR3 is TGTGCCAGCAGCTCCGTTAGCGGGCGCACCTACGAGCAGTACTTC. Full variable domain (rest looked up from reference TRBV11-2 and TRBJ2-7): EAGVAQSPRYKIIEKRQSVAFWCNPISGHATLYWYQQILGQGPKLLIQFQNNGVVDDSQLPKDRFSAERLKGVDSTLKIQPAKLEDSAVYLCASSSVSGRTYEQYFGPGTRLTVT.

The chain combines TRBV5-6 with TRBJ2-7; the D is unclear. Germline assignment: CDR1 SGHDT and CDR2 YYEEEE. The CDR3 has 14 amino acids. V lost 4 bases to trimming and J lost 1 base, with 12 bases between them. The CDR3 reads CASSPLVRSYEQYF. CDR3 bases: TGTGCCAGCAGCCCACTCGTTAGATCCTACGAGCAGTACTTC.

J is TRBJ1-5 and V is TRBV2; 9 bases map to TRBD1. The V segment lost 0 bases and the J segment 2 bases; nucleotides outside the gene matches: 5. The CDR3 sequence is 17 residues long. Germline CDR1 and CDR2: SNHLY and FYNNEI. The CDR3 DNA reads TGTGCCAGCAGTGAAGCCACAGGGGGCGCAGGCAATCAGCCCCAGCATTTT. It translates to CASSEATGGAGNQPQHF.

This chain links TRBV4-2 with TRBJ1-2, with D possibly TRBD1 on 5 matching bases. V was cut by 1 base and J by 4 bases, with 10 bases left in between. In germline, CDR1 is LGHNA, CDR2 YNFKEQ. The CDR3 sequence is 14 residues long. The DNA of the CDR3 is TGTGCCAGCAGCCAAGGGGGGGACGCCTATGGCTACACCTTC. Encoded protein: CASSQGGDAYGYTF.

CDR3: CASSSRGQGNSPLHF. CDR3 bases: TGTGCCAGCAGCTCACGGGGACAGGGTAATTCACCCCTCCACTTT. This chain uses TRBV7-3 with TRBJ1-6; 9 bases align to TRBD1. This CDR3 is built from 15 residues. Germline V lookup: CDR1 SGHTA, CDR2 FQGTGA. V lost 4 bases, J lost 6 bases, and 4 bases stayed unmatched.

The rearrangement links TRBV28 to TRBJ1-1; D gene ambiguous. V dropped 6 bases and J dropped 3 bases, with 8 bases sitting between them. The germline CDR1 and CDR2 sequences are MDHEN and SYDVKM. The CDR3 has 12 residues. CDR3 in amino acids: CASSPSYTEAFF. CDR3 nucleotides: TGTGCCAGCAGCCCATCGTACACTGAAGCTTTCTTT.

This chain connects TRBV19 to TRBJ1-2; 7 bases fit TRBD1. This CDR3 region has 14 residues. Germline loops: CDR1 LNHDA, CDR2 SQIVND (reference sequence). V shed 6 bases and J 8 bases; nucleotides not matched to a gene: 12. The CDR3 is CASSDIQGPGGYTF. CDR3 nucleotides: TGTGCCAGTAGCGATATACAGGGGCCGGGCGGCTACACCTTC.